This TCR beta chain was sequenced for a study of shared clonotypes between healthy human individuals. Study background: For every donor, three CD4 naive, three CD4 memory, two CD8 naive and one CD8 memory plates were used.

From germline, CDR1 is SNHLY and CDR2 FYNNEI. The CDR3 has 14 residues. The V and J ends lost 7 bases and 6 bases respectively, with 13 bases between them. Regarding this clone: Its antigen is not known.

Study-level findings and limits: The study found lower generation probabilities in non-shared clonotypes than in those shared by all four donors.

From CD4+ cells came CD45RA+ naive and CD45RA-negative memory subsets. The genomic DNA of each subset was split evenly across several immunoSEQ plates. Measured with immunoSEQ multiplex PCR; TCRdb has only the in-frame clones, and not every one. The profile shows 2,100,000 or so clones, approximately 94% of them singletons. This TCR was recovered from a man aged 18 to 30 in good health. The chain is built from TRBV2 and TRBJ1-6, with D maybe TRBD1 (6 bases). The sample was naive CD4+ T cells sorted from blood. Documented subset: CD45RA+ positively selected. The CDR3 DNA reads TGTGCCAGCAACCAACAGGGAAGTAATTCACCCCTCCACTTT. Amino acid sequence: CASNQQGSNSPLHF. Filled out from reference TRBV2 and TRBJ1-6, the complete variable domain reads EPEVTQTPSHQVTQMGQEVILRCVPISNHLYFYWYRQILGQKVEFLVSFYNNEISEKSEIFDDQFSVERPDGSNFTLKIRSTKLEDSAMYFCASNQQGSNSPLHFGNGTRLTVT.